The 21 T cell receptor beta chains in this list originate from one sample, sequenced in a study of T cells in Graves' hyperthyroidism and ophthalmopathy. RNA transcripts yielded amplified TCR beta CDR3 regions. TCR CDR3 regions were first amplified by RT-PCR with HTBI primers. TCRdb reanalysed the multiplex PCR reads using MiXCR and keeps one entry per CDR3 protein. The sample contains roughly 380,000 distinct CDR3 sequences, 13% of which appear only once. Input material: blood. The receptor set was obtained from a man between 25 and 39 years old with Graves' hyperthyroidism that later progressed to Graves' ophthalmopathy.

This clonotype was observed a few times. The chain combines TRBV10-1 with TRBJ2-7, with D possibly being TRBD1 (6 bases). The CDR3 is 15 residues long. V lost 0 bases and J 3 bases, leaving 12 bases between the germline ends. Germline CDR1 is WNHNN and CDR2 is SYGVQD (reference sequence). CDR3: CASSESGQGIYEQYF. CDR3 DNA sequence: TGCGCCAGCAGTGAGTCAGGCCAGGGGATCTACGAGCAGTACTTC.

This rearrangement joins TRBV12-3 or TRBV12-4 to TRBJ2-1; 8 nucleotides align to TRBD2. The CDR3 runs 13 residues. V lost 6 bases, J lost 6 bases, and 4 bases stayed unmatched. This chain's CDR3 is CASRPGGGNEQFF. As DNA, the CDR3 is TGTGCCAGCAGACCCGGGGGGGGCAATGAGCAGTTCTTC.

Ten or more counts support this clonotype. The V gene is TRBV5-1, the J gene TRBJ1-2; D is uncertain. Germline-derived CDR1 and CDR2 are SGHRS and YFSETQ. Between the trimmed V and J ends, which lost 0 bases and 8 bases, there was a span of 11 bases. This CDR3 contains 13 residues. CDR3 sequence reads: CASSLDSPRGYTF. DNA of the CDR3: TGCGCCAGCAGCTTGGATTCACCTAGGGGCTACACCTTC.

This clonotype was found a few times. This chain uses TRBV5-1 with TRBJ2-5; a weak D match, TRBD1 (5 bases). This CDR3 contains 14 residues. Germline loops: CDR1 SGHRS, CDR2 YFSETQ. The V gene lost 4 bases and the J gene lost 5 bases, with 15 bases spanning the gap. DNA for the CDR3: TGCGCCAGCAGCCCCGTTGGGGCCGGGGAGACCCAGTACTTC. Translated: CASSPVGAGETQYF.

This clonotype was counted at least ten times. J is TRBJ2-1 and V is TRBV20-1; 7 bases line up with TRBD1. Per the germline V gene, CDR1 is DFQATT and CDR2 is SNEGSKA (reference sequence). This CDR3 is 11 amino acids long. The J segment lost 15 bases and the V segment lost 3 bases, leaving 8 bases of the junction unmatched. The CDR3 DNA sequence: TGCAGTGCTAGGTTAGGACAGGTTGTGTTCTTC. Its translation is CSARLGQVVFF.

The sample holds many counts of this clonotype. This chain connects TRBV14 to TRBJ2-5; D might be TRBD1 or TRBD2, each matching 5 bases. The germline V gene encodes CDR1 SGHDN and CDR2 FVKESK. The CDR3 loop spans 13 amino acids. Deletions cut 8 bases from V and 4 bases from J, with 14 bases between. For the CDR3, the DNA is TGTGCCAGCCAGCGTTGGGGGAGAGAGACCCAGTACTTC. It is translated as CASQRWGRETQYF.

The chain uses TRBV19 and TRBJ2-1; 9 bases align to TRBD1. The CDR3 has 13 residues. The trim removed 9 bases at V and 6 bases at J, leaving 6 bases unmatched. The V gene's germline CDR1 is LNHDA and CDR2 SQIVND (reference sequence). The CDR3 region has the DNA TGTGCCAGCCGGGACAGGGTGGGCAATGAGCAGTTCTTC. Translation: CASRDRVGNEQFF. Variable domain in full (rest from reference TRBV19 and TRBJ2-1): DGGITQSPKYLFRKEGQNVTLSCEQNLNHDAMYWYRQDPGQGLRLIYYSQIVNDFQKGDIAEGYSVSREKKESFPLTVTSAQKNPTAFYLCASRDRVGNEQFFGPGTRLTVL.

In its sample, this clonotype was seen many times. This chain connects TRBV6-1 to TRBJ2-7; 8 bases agree with TRBD1. The CDR3 has 14 amino acids. Trimming took 4 bases from V and 7 from J; bases not matched to a gene: 9. Germline-derived CDR1 and CDR2 are MNHNS and SASEGT. The CDR3 loop is CASSAMTGALEQYF. The CDR3 DNA reads TGTGCCAGCAGTGCTATGACAGGGGCCCTTGAGCAGTACTTC.

For this clonotype: An end of the junction differs from the germline gene, which may be a read error. The chain joins TRBV7-2 to TRBJ2-1; D may match TRBD1 or TRBD2 (5 bases each). CDR1 SGHTA and CDR2 FQGNSA come from the germline V gene. The CDR3 is 14 residues long. The CDR3 loop is CANSLWDPDNEQFF. DNA of the CDR3: TGTGCCAACAGCTTATGGGACCCGGACAATGAGCAGTTCTTC.

Only one count was recorded for this clonotype. Since a much larger clone is just one base distant, this may be a read error. The rearrangement links TRBV11-2 to TRBJ2-5; TRBD2 matches 7 bases. CDR1 and CDR2 (germline): SGHAT, FQNNGV. The CDR3 extends over 16 amino acids. The ends lost 6 bases at V and 4 bases at J; junction bases unmatched: 14. The CDR3 region is CASSSTWGGRRETQYF. The CDR3 region has the DNA TGTGCCAGCAGTTCCACCTGGGGGGGACGACGAGAGACCCAGTACTTC.

This clonotype was counted at least ten times. CDR3 coding DNA: TGTGCTAGTGGTTCCACAACCAGGGTGACCTACAATGAGCAGTTCTTC. Translation: CASGSTTRVTYNEQFF. The chain carries TRBV12-5 and TRBJ2-1; perhaps TRBD1 as D (5 bases). Trimming took off 4 bases at V and 2 bases at J, with 15 bases between the two ends. The CDR3 is 16 residues long. Germline CDR1 is LGHNT and CDR2 is FRNRAP.

The V and J genes are TRBV19 and TRBJ2-7; a weak D match, TRBD1 (6 bases). CDR1 LNHDA and CDR2 SQIVND come from the germline V gene (reference sequence). Trimming stripped 5 bases from V and 2 bases from J, with 19 bases between. The length of the CDR3 is 16 residues. CDR3 in amino acids: CASSREGTFNAYEQYF. CDR3 in DNA: TGTGCCAGTAGTCGGGAAGGGACATTCAATGCCTACGAGCAGTACTTC.

In this sample, this clonotype turned up many times. The rearrangement joins TRBV12-5 to TRBJ2-3; D unresolved. V lost 5 bases, J lost 6 bases, and 12 bases lay in between. The CDR3 runs 13 residues. CDR1 LGHNT and CDR2 FRNRAP come from the germline V gene. CDR3 region: CASGPLSWDTQYF. DNA for the CDR3: TGTGCTAGTGGTCCGCTTTCGTGGGATACGCAGTATTTT.

In its sample, this clonotype was seen many times. This chain uses TRBV2 with TRBJ2-1; 7 bases align to TRBD2. In germline, CDR1 is SNHLY, CDR2 FYNNEI. Losses at the gene ends were 8 bases for V and 7 bases for J; bases not matched to a gene: 8. This CDR3 spans 13 amino acids. Written as DNA, the CDR3 is TGTGCCAGCGGAACGGGCGGGGGTAATGAGCAGTTCTTC. Amino acid sequence: CASGTGGGNEQFF.

This clonotype occurred many times. The chain is built from TRBV13 and TRBJ2-3, with D possibly being TRBD1 (6 bases). Germline loops: CDR1 PRHDT, CDR2 FYEKMQ (reference sequence). Trimming shortened V by 0 bases and J by 2 bases, and 9 bases separated the two germline ends. This CDR3 has 15 amino acids. CDR3 region: CASSLGQGNTDTQYF. The CDR3 DNA follows: TGTGCCAGCAGCTTAGGGCAGGGGAACACAGATACGCAGTATTTT.

This clonotype was seen at least ten times. This rearrangement joins TRBV7-9 to TRBJ1-2; D is undetermined. V gave up 2 bases and J gave up 8 bases, with 12 bases separating them. The germline V gene encodes CDR1 SEHNR and CDR2 FQNEAQ (reference sequence). The CDR3 consists of 13 residues. As DNA, the CDR3 is TGTGCCAGCAGCTTAAGCCTCGCTCAGGGCTACACCTTC. This translates into CASSLSLAQGYTF.

The sample holds many counts of this clonotype. The chain is built from TRBV29-1 and TRBJ1-1; no reliable D call. The V gene's germline CDR1 is SQVTM and CDR2 ANQGSEA. The CDR3 is 13 residues long. V was pared by 3 bases and J by 0 bases, with 8 bases between. The chain's CDR3 is CSVDVQMNTEAFF. DNA for the CDR3: TGCAGCGTTGATGTGCAAATGAACACTGAAGCTTTCTTT.

As concerns this clonotype: A much larger clonotype is one base distant, so this may be a read error. This sequence joins TRBV7-8 and TRBJ1-5, with 7 bases lining up with TRBD1. Germline-derived CDR1 and CDR2 are SGHVS and FQNEAQ. This CDR3 region has 19 residues. CDR3 sequence (DNA): TGTGTCAGCAGCTTTTATGTTAACAGGGGCCTAAAAAGCAATCAGCCCCAGCATTTT. Encoded protein: CVSSFYVNRGLKSNQPQHF.

This clonotype turned up a few times. The V and J genes are TRBV24-1 and TRBJ2-1, with D possibly TRBD1 on 6 matching bases. Germline loops: CDR1 KGHDR, CDR2 SFDVKD. This CDR3 spans 12 amino acids. The V and J ends lost 7 bases and 3 bases respectively, with 6 bases between them. For the CDR3, the DNA is TGTGCCACCAGGGACAGCTACAATGAGCAGTTCTTC. It is translated as CATRDSYNEQFF.

J is TRBJ2-5 and V is TRBV4-2, with 9 bases aligning to TRBD2. Germline V gene lookup returns CDR1 LGHNA and CDR2 YNFKEQ. V shed 4 bases, J shed 2 bases, and the junction held 5 bases outside the gene matches. The CDR3 length is 15 residues. Written as DNA, the CDR3 is TGTGCCAGCAGCCCTAGCGGGACCCGTCAAGAGACCCAGTACTTC. This translates into CASSPSGTRQETQYF.

The chain uses TRBV19 and TRBJ2-1, with TRBD2 matching over 10 bases. Germline V CDR1 and CDR2: LNHDA, SQIVND (reference sequence). CDR3 length: 16 amino acids. V lost 3 bases, J lost 3 bases, and 5 bases stayed unmatched. DNA for the CDR3: TGTGCCAGTAGTATGTTCTCTAGCGGGGGCTACAATGAGCAGTTCTTC. Residues: CASSMFSSGGYNEQFF. Full variable domain (remainder filled in from reference TRBV19 and TRBJ2-1): DGGITQSPKYLFRKEGQNVTLSCEQNLNHDAMYWYRQDPGQGLRLIYYSQIVNDFQKGDIAEGYSVSREKKESFPLTVTSAQKNPTAFYLCASSMFSSGGYNEQFFGPGTRLTVL.